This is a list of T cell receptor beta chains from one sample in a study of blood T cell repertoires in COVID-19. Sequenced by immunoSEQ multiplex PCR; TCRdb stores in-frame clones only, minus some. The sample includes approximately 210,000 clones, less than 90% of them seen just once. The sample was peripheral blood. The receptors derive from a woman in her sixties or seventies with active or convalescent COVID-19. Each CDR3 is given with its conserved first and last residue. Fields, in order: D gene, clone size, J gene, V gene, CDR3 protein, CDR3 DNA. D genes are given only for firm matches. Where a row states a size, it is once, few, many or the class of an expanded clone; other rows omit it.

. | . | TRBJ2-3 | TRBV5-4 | CASSQDLRTDTQYF | TGTGCCAGCAGCCAGGACTTACGCACAGATACGCAGTATTTT
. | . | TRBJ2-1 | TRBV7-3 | CASSFRGGDASYNEQFF | TGTGCCAGCAGCTTCAGGGGAGGGGACGCCTCCTACAATGAGCAGTTCTTC
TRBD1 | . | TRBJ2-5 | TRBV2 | CASGRQGGLQETQYF | TGTGCCAGCGGGCGACAGGGCGGGTTACAAGAGACCCAGTACTTC
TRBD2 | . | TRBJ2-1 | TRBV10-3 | CAISPTSATYNEQFF | TGTGCCATCAGCCCTACTAGCGCAACCTACAATGAGCAGTTCTTC
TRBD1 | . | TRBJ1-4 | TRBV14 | CASSPGTGNEKLFF | TGTGCCAGCAGCCCCGGGACAGGGAATGAAAAACTGTTTTTT
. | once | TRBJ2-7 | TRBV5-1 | CASSLAGLGEQYF | TGCGCCAGCAGCTTGGCGGGGTTGGGCGAGCAGTACTTC
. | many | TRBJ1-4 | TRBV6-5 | CASSYGGAGEKLFF | TGTGCCAGCAGTTACGGGGGGGCTGGTGAAAAACTGTTTTTT
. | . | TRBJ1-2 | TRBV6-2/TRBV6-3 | CASSYRQPDYGYTF | TGTGCCAGCAGTTACCGACAACCTGACTATGGCTACACCTTC
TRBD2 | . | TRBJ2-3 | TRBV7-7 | CASSKGLAGGTDTQYF | TGTGCCAGCAGCAAAGGACTAGCGGGGGGTACAGATACGCAGTATTTT
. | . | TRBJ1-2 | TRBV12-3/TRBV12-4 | CASRERGGHTF | TGTGCCAGCAGGGAAAGGGGCGGCCACACCTTC
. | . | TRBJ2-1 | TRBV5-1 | CASSSSFGSYNEQFF | TGCGCCAGCAGCTCCTCGTTCGGCTCCTACAATGAGCAGTTCTTC
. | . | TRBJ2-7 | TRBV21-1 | CASSTSGQGEPYEQYF | TGTGCCAGCAGCACCTCGGGACAGGGGGAGCCCTACGAGCAGTACTTC
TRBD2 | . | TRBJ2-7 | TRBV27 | CASGRTSATYEQYF | TGTGCCAGCGGCCGGACTAGCGCGACCTACGAGCAGTACTTC
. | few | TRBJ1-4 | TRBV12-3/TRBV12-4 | CASSLDKIFLFF | TGTGCCAGCAGTTTGGACAAAATTTTTCTGTTTTTT
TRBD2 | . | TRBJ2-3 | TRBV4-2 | CASSPIAGALGDTQYF | TGTGCCAGCAGCCCAATAGCGGGGGCACTTGGGGATACGCAGTATTTT
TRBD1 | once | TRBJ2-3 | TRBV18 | CASSPRQGRAGDTQYF | TGTGCCAGCTCACCGAGACAGGGCCGGGCTGGAGATACGCAGTATTTT
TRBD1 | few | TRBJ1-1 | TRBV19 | CASSTGQGATEAFF | TGTGCCAGTAGTACGGGACAGGGGGCTACTGAAGCTTTCTTT
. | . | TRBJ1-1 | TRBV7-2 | CASSRNSNTEAFF | TGTGCCAGCAGCCGCAACAGCAACACTGAAGCTTTCTTT
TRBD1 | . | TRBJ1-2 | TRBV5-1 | CASTLQGASYGYTF | TGCGCCAGCACCTTACAGGGGGCCAGCTATGGCTACACCTTC
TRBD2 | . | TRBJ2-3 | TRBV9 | CASSVFGGSTGDTQYF | TGTGCCAGCAGCGTATTCGGCGGGAGTACGGGAGATACGCAGTATTTT
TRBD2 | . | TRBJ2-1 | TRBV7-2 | CASRLAGGRDEQFF | TGTGCCAGCAGACTAGCGGGGGGCCGCGATGAGCAGTTCTTC
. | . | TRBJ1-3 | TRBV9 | CASSAIWGLGNTIYF | TGTGCCAGCAGCGCTATCTGGGGGCTCGGAAACACCATATATTTT
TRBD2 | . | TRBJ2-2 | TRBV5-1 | CASSLLPSGVGELFF | TGCGCCAGCAGCTTGTTGCCTAGCGGGGTCGGGGAGCTGTTTTTT
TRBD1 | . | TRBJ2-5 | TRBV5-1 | CASSGQAGETQYF | TGCGCCAGCAGCGGACAGGCAGGAGAGACCCAGTACTTC
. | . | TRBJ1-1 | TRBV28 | CASTYERTEAFF | TGTGCCAGCACCTATGAGCGGACTGAAGCTTTCTTT
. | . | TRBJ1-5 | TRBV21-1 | CASSKRERTELRSNQPQHF | TGTGCCAGCAGCAAAAGGGAAAGGACAGAACTGAGGAGCAATCAGCCCCAGCATTTT
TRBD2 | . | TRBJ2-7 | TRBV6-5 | CASSYSLADTYEQYF | TGTGCCAGCAGTTACTCCCTAGCGGACACCTACGAGCAGTACTTC
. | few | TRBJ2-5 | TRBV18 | CASSPGTRGEETQYF | TGTGCCAGCTCACCAGGGACCAGGGGCGAAGAGACCCAGTACTTC
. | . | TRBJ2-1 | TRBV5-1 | CASSLGTNNEQFF | TGCGCCAGCAGCTTGGGGACTAACAATGAGCAGTTCTTC
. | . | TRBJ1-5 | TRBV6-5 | CASSYLPAGQPQHF | TGTGCCAGCAGTTACTTGCCGGCGGGTCAGCCCCAGCATTTT
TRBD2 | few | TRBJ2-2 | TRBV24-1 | CATSEGLPNTGELFF | TGTGCCACCAGTGAGGGACTACCGAACACCGGGGAGCTGTTTTTT
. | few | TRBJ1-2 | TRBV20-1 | CSPREGGYTF | TGCAGCCCCAGGGAGGGCGGCTACACCTTC